The entry that follows covers one T cell receptor beta chain sequence. Germline loops: CDR1 SEHNR, CDR2 FQNEAQ (reference sequence). The CDR3 covers 14 residues. V shed 4 bases and J shed 7 bases, with 14 bases lying between them. This record belongs to a study of blood T cell repertoires in COVID-19. The overall study: The samples span acute and convalescent COVID-19 from the United States, Italy and Spain. The analysed material was cDNA or gDNA that came from T cells, B-cell-depleted T cells, or PBMCs.

TCRdb's table, derived via immunoSEQ multiplex PCR, lists solely in-frame clones and lacks some. This table holds about 35,000 clones, approximately 78% found once. This TCR came from a man older than 75 with active or convalescent COVID-19. The rearrangement joins TRBV7-9 to TRBJ2-1; D perhaps matches TRBD1 (6 bases). The source material was peripheral blood. CDR3 in amino acids: CASSWGRGWNEQFF. The CDR3 bases are TGTGCCAGCAGCTGGGGCAGGGGATGGAATGAGCAGTTCTTC.